Listed below are T cell receptor beta chains from one sample, sequenced in a study of T cell responses to AZD1222 COVID-19 vaccine. Clones were read by immunoSEQ multiplex PCR, and TCRdb kept only the in-frame ones, dropping some. The sample carries fewer than 90,000 clones, about nine tenths recorded once. Here the sequenced sample was peripheral blood, taken 28 days after the second AZD1222 dose. The receptors here all came from an adult who received the AZD1222 COVID-19 vaccine. Each CDR3 is given without its conserved first and last residue. Size is omitted from some rows. Given values are once, few, many or a class for expanded clones.

clone size	V gene	J gene	CDR3 protein
-	TRBV12-5	TRBJ1-1	ASGLVSGGEAF
-	TRBV30	TRBJ1-6	AWRAPGTANSPLH
-	TRBV19	TRBJ1-2	ASSIYSPAVHYGYT
-	TRBV24-1	TRBJ2-2	ATSDGGELF
-	TRBV11-3	TRBJ2-1	ASSPRGSEQF
-	TRBV6-5	TRBJ1-5	ASSYSGASNQPQH
-	TRBV7-3	TRBJ2-5	ASSLAGGPSETQY
-	TRBV27	TRBJ2-3	ASSPRGGTQY
-	TRBV5-1	TRBJ1-2	ASSGDANYGYT
-	TRBV5-1	TRBJ2-3	ASNFGDTQY
-	TRBV5-1	TRBJ2-7	ASSLVVSPYEQY
once	TRBV7-3	TRBJ1-1	ASSFDTHTEAF
-	TRBV25-1	TRBJ1-1	ASSEGGGRLEAF
-	TRBV18	TRBJ1-2	ASSKDGPNGYT
-	TRBV10-2	TRBJ1-5	ASSPAGRNQPQH
-	TRBV19	TRBJ2-5	ASSIVWGETQY